The 17 T cell receptor beta chains reported below all come from one sample, sequenced in a study of blood T cells in healthy people across ages. Next came a second PCR, run for about 7 to 12 cycles, which used a sample-barcoded 5' primer along with a J-beta primer mix. TCRdb fed the 5' RACE reads into MiXCR, producing one record per CDR3 protein. Found here are about 1.4 million distinct CDR3 sequences, approximately 59% of them singletons; the top ten hold about 6.3%. The sequencing input was blood. These receptors were collected from a man aged 18 to 35 in good health.

This chain uses TRBV20-1 with TRBJ2-3; 10 nucleotides agree with TRBD2. The CDR3 is made up of 16 amino acids. V dropped 5 bases and J dropped 2; count of bases not matched to a gene: 10. Per germline, CDR1 DFQATT and CDR2 SNEGSKA (reference sequence). This CDR3 reads CSALPWTSGDTDTQYF. The CDR3, as DNA: TGCAGTGCTCTCCCTTGGACTAGCGGAGACACAGATACGCAGTATTTT.

The V and J genes are TRBV4-3 and TRBJ1-2, with D possibly matching TRBD1 (6 bases). Germline lookup yields CDR1 LGHNA and CDR2 YSLEER. Trimming pared 0 bases from V and 6 bases from J, leaving 17 bases between. CDR3 length: 16 amino acids. The CDR3, as DNA: TGCGCCAGCAGCCAAGATTCTAGATACAGGGTGAATGGCTACACCTTC. This gives the protein CASSQDSRYRVNGYTF.

This clonotype was seen a few times. This chain connects TRBV12-3 or TRBV12-4 to TRBJ1-1; TRBD1 might be the D (5 bases). CDR3 size: 9 residues. CDR3 sequence (DNA): TGTCTCTCTGGGGGTGAAGCTTTCTTT. It encodes CLSGGEAFF.

With respect to this clonotype: The junction shows a germline mismatch at one end, possibly a read error. The CDR3 region has the DNA TGTGTCAGCAGCCCAACCGGGACAGGATATGGCTACACCTTC. Encoded protein: CVSSPTGTGYGYTF. V gene TRBV4-2 combines with J gene TRBJ1-2; 8 bases match TRBD1. CDR1 and CDR2 (germline): LGHNA, YNFKEQ. There are 14 residues in the CDR3.

The J gene is TRBJ1-2, the V gene TRBV29-1; D not certain. The CDR3 contains 13 residues. Germline values: CDR1 SQVTM, CDR2 ANQGSEA. V was pared by 4 bases and J by 5 bases, with 14 bases between. CDR3 residues: CSVGGILGYGYTF. In DNA, the CDR3 is TGCAGCGTTGGTGGGATCCTTGGGTATGGCTACACCTTC.

In regard to this clonotype: Relative to the germline gene, one junction end is altered; a read error may explain this. This chain connects TRBV7-8 to TRBJ1-1; D unresolved. Per germline, CDR1 SGHVS and CDR2 FQNEAQ. CDR3 length: 14 residues. The chain's CDR3 is CAGSLAVANTEAFF. The CDR3 DNA follows: TGTGCCGGCAGCTTAGCCGTAGCGAACACTGAAGCTTTCTTT.

This clonotype was recorded only once. V gene TRBV20-1 combines with J gene TRBJ2-7; the match to TRBD2 covers 12 bases. CDR3 length: 16 residues. The germline V gene has CDR1 DFQATT and CDR2 SNEGSKA (reference sequence). V was clipped by 5 bases and J by 4 bases; unmatched bases: 12. The CDR3 DNA reads as TGCAGTGCTTTACACGGGACTAGCGGGTTCCTTTACGAGCAGTACTTC. Translation: CSALHGTSGFLYEQYF.

This chain uses TRBV20-1 with TRBJ2-5; no firm D call. This CDR3 region has 12 residues. CDR1 is DFQATT, CDR2 SNEGSKA, per germline (reference sequence). The V end was cut by 0 bases, the J end by 3 bases, with 5 bases between. The CDR3 region has the DNA TGCAGTGCTAGAGACGCCAAAGAGACCCAGTACTTC. It is translated as CSARDAKETQYF.

This chain joins TRBV13 and TRBJ2-5, with TRBD1 identical over 12 bases. Trimming removed 3 bases from V and 5 bases from J; junction bases left unmatched: 4. CDR1 and CDR2 from the germline V gene are PRHDT and FYEKMQ (reference sequence). This CDR3 contains 15 residues. CDR3 sequence (DNA): TGTGCCAGCAGCTTCCGGGACAGGGGGCCGGAGACCCAGTACTTC. Its translation is CASSFRDRGPETQYF.

The V gene is TRBV4-1, the J gene TRBJ1-1, with a weak D call TRBD1 (5 bases). The germline gives CDR1 MGHRA, CDR2 YSYEKL. V lost 4 bases to trimming and J lost 4 bases, with 16 bases between them. The CDR3 runs 15 residues. CDR3 protein: CASSLWQGSGTEAFF. CDR3 coding DNA: TGCGCCAGCAGCCTATGGCAGGGATCGGGCACTGAAGCTTTCTTT.

This clonotype was observed once. The chain combines TRBV29-1 with TRBJ1-1; D call uncertain. Between the trimmed V and J ends, which lost 4 bases and 0 bases, there was a span of 9 bases. Germline CDR1 is SQVTM and CDR2 is ANQGSEA. The CDR3 consists of 13 residues. The CDR3 reads CSVVEDLNTEAFF. As DNA, the CDR3 is TGCAGCGTTGTGGAGGATTTGAACACTGAAGCTTTCTTT. The entire variable domain, with the rest obtained from reference TRBV29-1 and TRBJ1-1, is as follows: SAVISQKPSRDICQRGTSLTIQCQVDSQVTMMFWYRQQPGQSLTLIATANQGSEATYESGFVIDKFPISRPNLTFSTLTVSNMSPEDSSIYLCSVVEDLNTEAFFGQGTRLTVV.

The chain recombines TRBV6-6 with TRBJ2-4; perhaps TRBD2 as D (5 bases). The germline V gene encodes CDR1 MNHNY and CDR2 SVGAGI (reference sequence). V dropped 10 bases and J dropped 0 bases, with 19 bases sitting between them. This CDR3 is 16 amino acids long. CDR3 protein: CATGEQISLAKNIQYF. The CDR3 DNA reads TGTGCCACCGGGGAGCAAATTTCCCTAGCCAAAAACATTCAGTACTTC.

The chain couples TRBV7-9 to TRBJ1-5; D remains ambiguous. Trimming removed 2 bases at V and 3 bases at J, with 14 bases between. Per germline, CDR1 SEHNR and CDR2 FQNEAQ (reference sequence). The length of the CDR3 is 16 residues. The CDR3 spells CASSLRARRYNQPQHF. Here the CDR3 DNA reads TGTGCCAGCAGCTTAAGGGCAAGACGGTACAATCAGCCCCAGCATTTT.

This chain links TRBV4-2 with TRBJ2-1; the match to TRBD2 covers 10 bases. There are 19 residues in the CDR3. The V segment lost 4 bases and the J segment 2 bases; nucleotides outside the gene matches: 14. The germline CDR1 and CDR2 sequences are LGHNA and YNFKEQ. The CDR3, as DNA: TGTGCCAGCAGCCCCGGGGCTAGCGGGGGCCCCCTGACCTACAATGAGCAGTTCTTC. Encoded protein: CASSPGASGGPLTYNEQFF.

The chain recombines TRBV27 with TRBJ2-7; TRBD2 might be the D (5 bases). The CDR3 runs to 14 residues. Trimming removed 2 bases at V and 2 bases at J, with 10 bases between. CDR1 is MNHEY, CDR2 SMNVEV, per germline (reference sequence). CDR3 bases: TGTGCCAGCAGTTTAAATGTCGGGGCCTACGAGCAGTACTTC. This gives the protein CASSLNVGAYEQYF.

This clonotype showed up many times. J is TRBJ2-6 and V is TRBV7-9; the match to TRBD1 covers 7 bases. The V gene's germline CDR1 is SEHNR and CDR2 FQNEAQ (reference sequence). This CDR3 is 17 amino acids long. The junction had 9 bases not matched to a gene; V was cut back by 5 bases and J by 2 bases. The CDR3 sequence is CASSISTGTAGANVLTF. The CDR3 nucleotides are TGTGCCAGCAGCATAAGTACCGGGACAGCTGGGGCCAACGTCCTGACTTTC.

The chain carries TRBV24-1 and TRBJ2-3, with TRBD1 matching over 9 bases. The CDR3 runs 17 residues. With 4 bases clipped from V and 2 bases from J, the junction kept 9 bases outside the gene matches. Looked up from germline, CDR1 is KGHDR and CDR2 is SFDVKD. CDR3 protein: CATSDRWTGVHTDTQYF. For the CDR3, the DNA is TGTGCCACCAGTGACCGTTGGACAGGGGTTCACACAGATACGCAGTATTTT.